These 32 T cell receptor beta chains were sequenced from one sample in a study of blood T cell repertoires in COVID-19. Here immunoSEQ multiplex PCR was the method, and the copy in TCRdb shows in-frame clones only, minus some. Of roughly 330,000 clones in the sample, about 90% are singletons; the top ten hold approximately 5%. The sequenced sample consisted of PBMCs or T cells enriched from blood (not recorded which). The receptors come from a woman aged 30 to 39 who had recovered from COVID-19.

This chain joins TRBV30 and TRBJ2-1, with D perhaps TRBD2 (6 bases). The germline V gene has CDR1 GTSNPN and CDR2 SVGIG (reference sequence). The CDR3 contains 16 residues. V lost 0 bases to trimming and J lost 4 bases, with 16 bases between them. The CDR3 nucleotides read TGTGCCTGGAGTGTTCGGGGGTCCATGAGGTACAATGAGCAGTTCTTC. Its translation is CAWSVRGSMRYNEQFF.

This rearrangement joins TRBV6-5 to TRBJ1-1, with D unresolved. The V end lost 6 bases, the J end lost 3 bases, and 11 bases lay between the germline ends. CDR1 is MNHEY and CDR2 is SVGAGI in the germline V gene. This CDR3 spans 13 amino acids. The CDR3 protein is CASRVRVHTEAFF. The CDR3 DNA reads TGTGCCAGCAGGGTCCGGGTCCACACTGAAGCTTTCTTT.

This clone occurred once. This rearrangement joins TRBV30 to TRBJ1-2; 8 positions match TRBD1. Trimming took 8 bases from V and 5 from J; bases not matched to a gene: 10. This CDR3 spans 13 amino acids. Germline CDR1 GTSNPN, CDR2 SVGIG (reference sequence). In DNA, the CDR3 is TGTGCCGGGTGGACAGGGCTGAGGTATGGCTACACCTTC. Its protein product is CAGWTGLRYGYTF.

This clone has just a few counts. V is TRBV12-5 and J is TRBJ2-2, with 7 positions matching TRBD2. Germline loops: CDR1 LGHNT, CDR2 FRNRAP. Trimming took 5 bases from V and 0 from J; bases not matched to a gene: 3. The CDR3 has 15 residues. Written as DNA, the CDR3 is TGTGCTAGTGGTGGGGGAGGGACGAACACCGGGGAGCTGTTTTTT. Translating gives CASGGGGTNTGELFF.

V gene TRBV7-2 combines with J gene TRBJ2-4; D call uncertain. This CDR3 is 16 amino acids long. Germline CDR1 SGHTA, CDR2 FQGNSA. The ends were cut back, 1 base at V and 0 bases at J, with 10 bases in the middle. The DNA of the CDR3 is TGTGCCAGCAGCTTAGGTAGCCCAATAGCCAAAAACATTCAGTACTTC. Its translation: CASSLGSPIAKNIQYF. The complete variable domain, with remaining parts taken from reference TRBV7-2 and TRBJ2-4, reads GAGVSQSPSNKVTEKGKDVELRCDPISGHTALYWYRQSLGQGLEFLIYFQGNSAPDKSGLPSDRFSAERTGGSVSTLTIQRTQQEDSAVYLCASSLGSPIAKNIQYFGAGTRLSVL.

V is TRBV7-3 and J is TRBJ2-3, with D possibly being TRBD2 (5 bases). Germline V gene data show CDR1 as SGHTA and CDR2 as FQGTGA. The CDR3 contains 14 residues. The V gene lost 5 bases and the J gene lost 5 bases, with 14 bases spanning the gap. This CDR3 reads CASSRRSGKDTQYF. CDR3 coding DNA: TGTGCCAGCAGCCGCCGGTCGGGGAAAGATACGCAGTATTTT.

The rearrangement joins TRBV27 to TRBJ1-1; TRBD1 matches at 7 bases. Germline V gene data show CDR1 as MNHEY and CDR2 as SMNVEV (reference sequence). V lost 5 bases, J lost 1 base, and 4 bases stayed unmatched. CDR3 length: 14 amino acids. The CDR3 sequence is CASSHRGSNTEAFF. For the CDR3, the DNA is TGTGCCAGCAGTCACAGGGGATCGAACACTGAAGCTTTCTTT.

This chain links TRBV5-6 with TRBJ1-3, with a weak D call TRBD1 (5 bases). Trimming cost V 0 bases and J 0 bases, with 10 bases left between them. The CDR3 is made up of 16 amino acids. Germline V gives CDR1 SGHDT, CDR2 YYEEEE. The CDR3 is CASSLESGVSGNTIYF. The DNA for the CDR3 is TGTGCCAGCAGCTTGGAGTCGGGGGTCTCTGGAAACACCATATATTTT. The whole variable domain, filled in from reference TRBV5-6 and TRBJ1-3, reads DAGVTQSPTHLIKTRGQQVTLRCSPKSGHDTVSWYQQALGQGPQFIFQYYEEEERQRGNFPDRFSGHQFPNYSSELNVNALLLGDSALYLCASSLESGVSGNTIYFGEGSWLTVV.

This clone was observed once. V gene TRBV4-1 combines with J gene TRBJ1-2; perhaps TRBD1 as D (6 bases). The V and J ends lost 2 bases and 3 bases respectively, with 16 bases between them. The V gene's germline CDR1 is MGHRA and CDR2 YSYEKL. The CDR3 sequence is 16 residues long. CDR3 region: CASSQPTGKLDYGYTF. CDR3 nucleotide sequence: TGCGCCAGCAGCCAACCAACAGGGAAACTCGACTATGGCTACACCTTC.

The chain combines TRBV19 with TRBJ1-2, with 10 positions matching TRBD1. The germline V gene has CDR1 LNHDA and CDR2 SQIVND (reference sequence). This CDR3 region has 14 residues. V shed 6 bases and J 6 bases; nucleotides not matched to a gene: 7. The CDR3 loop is CASSMTGGVDGYTF. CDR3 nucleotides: TGTGCCAGTAGCATGACAGGGGGCGTCGATGGCTACACCTTC.

The CDR3 nucleotides are TGTGCCAGCAGCTTGGGATGGGACAGGGGGATTGGCTACACCTTC. Translating it yields CASSLGWDRGIGYTF. V is TRBV5-6 and J is TRBJ1-2, with 11 bases matching TRBD1. The CDR3 length is 15 residues. Germline V gene sequence: CDR1 SGHDT, CDR2 YYEEEE. J gave up 7 bases and V 0 bases, and 5 bases lay outside the gene matches.

CDR3: CASSSNYGYTF. In nucleotides, the CDR3 is TGTGCCAGCAGCTCGAACTATGGCTACACCTTC. The chain uses TRBV12-3 or TRBV12-4 and TRBJ1-2; the D is unclear. V lost 6 bases to trimming and J lost 2 bases, with 4 bases between them. The CDR3 has 11 residues.

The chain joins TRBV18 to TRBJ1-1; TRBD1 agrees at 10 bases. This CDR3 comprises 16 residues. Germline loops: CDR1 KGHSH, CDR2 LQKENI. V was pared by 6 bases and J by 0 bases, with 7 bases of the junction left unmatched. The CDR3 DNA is TGTGCCAGCTCCCTCAGACAGGGGGCGGTGAACACTGAAGCTTTCTTT. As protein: CASSLRQGAVNTEAFF. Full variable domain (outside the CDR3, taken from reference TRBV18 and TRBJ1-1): NAGVMQNPRHLVRRRGQEARLRCSPMKGHSHVYWYRQLPEEGLKFMVYLQKENIIDESGMPKERFSAEFPKEGPSILRIQQVVRGDSAAYFCASSLRQGAVNTEAFFGQGTRLTVV.

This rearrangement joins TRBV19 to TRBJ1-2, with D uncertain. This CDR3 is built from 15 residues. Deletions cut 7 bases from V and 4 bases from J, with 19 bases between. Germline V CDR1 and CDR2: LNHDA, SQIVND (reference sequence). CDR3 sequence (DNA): TGTGCCAGTAATCCCGGAAGGCGGAACCCCTATGGCTACACCTTC. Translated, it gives CASNPGRRNPYGYTF.

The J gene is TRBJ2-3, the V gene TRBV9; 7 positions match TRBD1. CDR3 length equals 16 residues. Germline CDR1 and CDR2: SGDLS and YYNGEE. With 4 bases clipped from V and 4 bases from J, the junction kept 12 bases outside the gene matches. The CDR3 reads CASSSRDRDWADTQYF. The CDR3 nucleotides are TGTGCCAGCAGCTCCCGCGACAGGGATTGGGCAGATACGCAGTATTTT.

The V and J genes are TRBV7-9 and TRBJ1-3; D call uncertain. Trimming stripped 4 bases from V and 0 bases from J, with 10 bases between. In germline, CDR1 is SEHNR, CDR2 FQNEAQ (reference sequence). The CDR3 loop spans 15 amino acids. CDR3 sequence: CASSSTQNSGNTIYF. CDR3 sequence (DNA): TGTGCCAGCAGCTCAACACAGAACTCTGGAAACACCATATATTTT. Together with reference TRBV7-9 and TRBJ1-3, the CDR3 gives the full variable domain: DTGVSQNPRHKITKRGQNVTFRCDPISEHNRLYWYRQTLGQGPEFLTYFQNEAQLEKSRLLSDRFSAERPKGSFSTLEIQRTEQGDSAMYLCASSSTQNSGNTIYFGEGSWLTVV.

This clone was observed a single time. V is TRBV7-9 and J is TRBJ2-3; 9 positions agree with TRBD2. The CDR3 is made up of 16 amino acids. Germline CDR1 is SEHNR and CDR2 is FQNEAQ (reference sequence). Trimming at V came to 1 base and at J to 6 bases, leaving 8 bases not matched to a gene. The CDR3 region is CASSLGSGGPVDTQYF. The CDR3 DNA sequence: TGTGCCAGCAGCTTAGGTAGCGGGGGCCCCGTGGATACGCAGTATTTT.

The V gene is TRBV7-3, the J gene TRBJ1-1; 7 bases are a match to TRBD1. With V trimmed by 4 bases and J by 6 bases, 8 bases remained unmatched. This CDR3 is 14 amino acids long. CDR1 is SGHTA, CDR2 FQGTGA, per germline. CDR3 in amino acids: CASSSTGSVAEAFF. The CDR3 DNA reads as TGTGCCAGCAGCTCGACAGGGAGCGTTGCTGAAGCTTTCTTT.

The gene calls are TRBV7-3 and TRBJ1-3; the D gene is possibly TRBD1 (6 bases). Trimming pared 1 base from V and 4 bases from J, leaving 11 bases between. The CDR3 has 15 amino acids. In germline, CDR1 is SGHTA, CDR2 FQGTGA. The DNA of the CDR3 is TGTGCCAGCAGCTTAAACTCAGGGGACGGAAACACCATATATTTT. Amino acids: CASSLNSGDGNTIYF. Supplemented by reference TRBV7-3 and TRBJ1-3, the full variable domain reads GAGVSQTPSNKVTEKGKYVELRCDPISGHTALYWYRQSLGQGPEFLIYFQGTGAADDSGLPNDRFFAVRPEGSVSTLKIQRTERGDSAVYLCASSLNSGDGNTIYFGEGSWLTVV.

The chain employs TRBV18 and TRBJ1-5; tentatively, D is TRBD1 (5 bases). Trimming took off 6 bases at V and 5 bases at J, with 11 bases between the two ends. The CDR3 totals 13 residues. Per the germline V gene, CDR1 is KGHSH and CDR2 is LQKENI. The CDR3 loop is CASSPGGYQPQHF. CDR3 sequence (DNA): TGTGCCAGCTCCCCTGGGGGGTATCAGCCCCAGCATTTT.

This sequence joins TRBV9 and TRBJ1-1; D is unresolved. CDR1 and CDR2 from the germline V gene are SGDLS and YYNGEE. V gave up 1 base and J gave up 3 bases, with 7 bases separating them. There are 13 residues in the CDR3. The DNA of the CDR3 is TGTGCCAGCAGCGTATATACGGACACTGAAGCTTTCTTT. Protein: CASSVYTDTEAFF.

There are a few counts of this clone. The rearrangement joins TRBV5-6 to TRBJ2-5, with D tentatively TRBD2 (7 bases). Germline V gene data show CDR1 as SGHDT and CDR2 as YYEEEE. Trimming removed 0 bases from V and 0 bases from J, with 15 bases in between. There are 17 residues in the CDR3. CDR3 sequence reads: CASSLALRGGYQETQYF. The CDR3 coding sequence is TGTGCCAGCAGCTTGGCCCTAAGGGGGGGGTACCAAGAGACCCAGTACTTC.

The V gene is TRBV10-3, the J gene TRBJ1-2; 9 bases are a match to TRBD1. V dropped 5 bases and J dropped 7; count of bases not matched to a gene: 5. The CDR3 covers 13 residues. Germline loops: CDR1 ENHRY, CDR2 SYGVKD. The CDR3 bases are TGTGCCATCAGTCCGGACAGGGGCGGTGGCTACACCTTC. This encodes CAISPDRGGGYTF.

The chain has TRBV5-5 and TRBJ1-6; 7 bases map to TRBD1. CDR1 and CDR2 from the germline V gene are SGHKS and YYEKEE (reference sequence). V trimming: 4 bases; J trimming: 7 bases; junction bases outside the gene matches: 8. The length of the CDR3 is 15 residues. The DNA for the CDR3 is TGTGCCAGCAGCCCGACAGGGTTTGAAAATTCACCCCTCCACTTT. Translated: CASSPTGFENSPLHF. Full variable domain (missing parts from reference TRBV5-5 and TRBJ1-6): DAGVTQSPTHLIKTRGQQVTLRCSPISGHKSVSWYQQVLGQGPQFIFQYYEKEERGRGNFPDRFSARQFPNYSSELNVNALLLGDSALYLCASSPTGFENSPLHFGNGTRLTVT.

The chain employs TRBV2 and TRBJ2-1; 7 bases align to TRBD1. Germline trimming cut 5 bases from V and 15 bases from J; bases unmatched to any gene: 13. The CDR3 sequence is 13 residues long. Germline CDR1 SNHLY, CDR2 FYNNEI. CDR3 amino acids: CASSIDRAPRGFF. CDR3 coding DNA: TGTGCCAGCAGTATCGACAGGGCCCCTCGGGGGTTCTTC.

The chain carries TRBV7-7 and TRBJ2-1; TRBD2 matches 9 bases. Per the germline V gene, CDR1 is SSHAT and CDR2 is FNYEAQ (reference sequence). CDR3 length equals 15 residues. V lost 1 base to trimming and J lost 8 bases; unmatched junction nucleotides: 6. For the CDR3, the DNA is TGTGCCAGCAGCTTAGGGCTAGCGGGGTCGGATGAGCAGTTCTTC. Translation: CASSLGLAGSDEQFF.

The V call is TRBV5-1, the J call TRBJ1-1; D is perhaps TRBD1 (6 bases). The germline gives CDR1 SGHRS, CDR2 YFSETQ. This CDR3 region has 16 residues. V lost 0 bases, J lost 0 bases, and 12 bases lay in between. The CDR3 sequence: CASSLVVQGMNTEAFF. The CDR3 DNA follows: TGCGCCAGCAGCTTGGTCGTGCAGGGGATGAACACTGAAGCTTTCTTT.

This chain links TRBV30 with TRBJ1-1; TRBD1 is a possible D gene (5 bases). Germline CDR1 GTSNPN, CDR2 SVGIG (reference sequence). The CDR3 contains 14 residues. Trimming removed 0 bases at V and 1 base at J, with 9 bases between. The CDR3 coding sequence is TGTGCCTGGAGTGTTCACAGGCGGAACACTGAAGCTTTCTTT. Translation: CAWSVHRRNTEAFF.

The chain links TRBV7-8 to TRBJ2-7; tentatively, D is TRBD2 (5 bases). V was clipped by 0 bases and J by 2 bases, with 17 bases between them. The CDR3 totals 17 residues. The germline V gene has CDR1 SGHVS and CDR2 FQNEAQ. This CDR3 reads CASSLALLAGSTYEQYF. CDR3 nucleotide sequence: TGTGCCAGCAGCTTAGCGCTTCTGGCGGGCTCGACCTACGAGCAGTACTTC.

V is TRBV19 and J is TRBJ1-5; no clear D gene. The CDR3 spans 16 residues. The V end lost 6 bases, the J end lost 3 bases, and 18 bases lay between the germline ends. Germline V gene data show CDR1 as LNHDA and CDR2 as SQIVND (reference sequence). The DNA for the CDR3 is TGTGCCAGTAGATTATCGCCTTCAGGCCTCAATCAGCCCCAGCATTTT. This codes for CASRLSPSGLNQPQHF.

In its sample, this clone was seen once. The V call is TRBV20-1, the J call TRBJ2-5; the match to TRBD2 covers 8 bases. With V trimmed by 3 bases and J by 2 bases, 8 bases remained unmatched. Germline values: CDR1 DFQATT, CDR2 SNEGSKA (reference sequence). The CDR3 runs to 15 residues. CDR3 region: CSASTRGGEQETQYF. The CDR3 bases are TGCAGTGCTAGTACTCGGGGGGGCGAACAAGAGACCCAGTACTTC.

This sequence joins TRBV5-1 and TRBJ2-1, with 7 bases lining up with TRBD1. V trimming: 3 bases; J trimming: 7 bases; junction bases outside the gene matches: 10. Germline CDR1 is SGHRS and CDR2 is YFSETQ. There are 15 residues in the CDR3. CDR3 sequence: CASSSIGDRVNEQFF. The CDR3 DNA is TGCGCCAGCAGCTCAATTGGCGACAGGGTAAATGAGCAGTTCTTC.